These 10 T cell receptor beta chains came from one sample sequenced in a study of blood T cell repertoires in COVID-19. Profiled with immunoSEQ multiplex PCR; TCRdb holds only in-frame clones, not every one. The sample has hundreds of thousands of clones, more than 70% seen once; the top ten hold around 4.5%. Sequencing was performed on PBMCs or T cells enriched from blood (not recorded which). The receptors shown here come from a man aged 25-45 years with acute COVID-19.

The rearrangement links TRBV6-5 to TRBJ1-1, with a possible D match to TRBD1 (6 bases). CDR1 is MNHEY, CDR2 SVGAGI, per germline. The CDR3 runs 15 residues. V gave up 5 bases and J gave up 0 bases, with 13 bases separating them. The CDR3 DNA reads TGTGCCAGCAGTCACCCGGGACAAGTGAACACTGAAGCTTTCTTT. This gives the protein CASSHPGQVNTEAFF.

This chain links TRBV6-5 with TRBJ1-1; unclear D gene. Trimming pared 2 bases from V and 4 bases from J, leaving 11 bases between. The CDR3 sequence is 14 residues long. Germline V gene lookup returns CDR1 MNHEY and CDR2 SVGAGI. In nucleotides, the CDR3 is TGTGCCAGCAGTTACGGGGAGGAGGGCACTGAAGCTTTCTTT. It encodes CASSYGEEGTEAFF.

The chain uses TRBV5-4 and TRBJ2-7; the D gene is possibly TRBD2 (5 bases). V was clipped by 0 bases and J by 4 bases, with 8 bases between them. The CDR3 loop spans 13 amino acids. CDR1 SGHNT and CDR2 YYREEE come from the germline V gene (reference sequence). CDR3: CASSLDPGYEQYF. For the CDR3, the DNA is TGTGCCAGCAGCTTGGACCCGGGGTACGAGCAGTACTTC.

The chain employs TRBV5-6 and TRBJ1-6; 9 bases map to TRBD1. The CDR3 contains 16 residues. Germline CDR1 is SGHDT and CDR2 is YYEEEE. After removal of 3 bases from V and 4 bases from J, the junction contained 5 bases not matched to a gene. The CDR3 region has the DNA TGTGCCAGCAGCTCGACAGGGGGGAATTATAATTCACCCCTCCACTTT. Its translation is CASSSTGGNYNSPLHF.

The V call is TRBV11-2, the J call TRBJ1-1; 7 bases match TRBD1. Germline V gene sequence: CDR1 SGHAT, CDR2 FQNNGV. Trimming removed 1 base from V and 10 bases from J; junction bases left unmatched: 6. CDR3 size: 13 residues. CDR3 bases: TGTGCCAGCAGCTTAGCGCAGGGGGGTACAGCTTTCTTT. Translation: CASSLAQGGTAFF.

This clone was recorded many times. V gene TRBV4-2 combines with J gene TRBJ2-3; TRBD2 matches 8 bases. The germline CDR1 and CDR2 sequences are LGHNA and YNFKEQ. The CDR3 covers 15 residues. J was trimmed by 4 bases and V by 0 bases; bases with no gene match: 3. CDR3 residues: CASSQDRGGADTQYF. The CDR3 nucleotides are TGTGCCAGCAGCCAAGATCGGGGGGGGGCAGATACGCAGTATTTT.

This clone was recorded a few times. The rearrangement joins TRBV10-3 to TRBJ1-4; D gene unclear. The CDR3 runs 15 residues. The germline V gene has CDR1 ENHRY and CDR2 SYGVKD. Trimming stripped 3 bases from V and 3 bases from J, with 11 bases between. CDR3 in amino acids: CAISEPGGANEKLFF. DNA of the CDR3: TGTGCCATCAGTGAACCGGGAGGTGCTAATGAAAAACTGTTTTTT.

The chain joins TRBV7-3 to TRBJ2-7, with 7 bases aligning to TRBD1. Germline lookup yields CDR1 SGHTA and CDR2 FQGTGA. Trimming cost V 5 bases and J 6 bases; bases outside gene matches: 4. The CDR3 is 12 residues long. The CDR3 coding sequence is TGTGCCAGCAGCCCCTCAGGGGGCGAGCAGTACTTC. Its protein product is CASSPSGGEQYF.

The chain employs TRBV7-6 and TRBJ1-3, with D unresolved. The CDR3 runs to 15 residues. V gave up 2 bases and J gave up 0 bases, with 8 bases separating them. Germline CDR1 reads SGHVS; CDR2 reads FNYEAQ. The CDR3 sequence is CASSLRENSGNTIYF. The CDR3 coding sequence is TGTGCCAGCAGCTTACGGGAGAACTCTGGAAACACCATATATTTT.

The chain has TRBV27 and TRBJ2-7; 10 bases align to TRBD1. With V trimmed by 2 bases and J by 5 bases, 6 bases remained unmatched. Germline lookup yields CDR1 MNHEY and CDR2 SMNVEV (reference sequence). The CDR3 totals 15 residues. CDR3 in DNA: TGTGCCAGCAGTTTAATAGGGACAGGGGCCCACGAGCAGTACTTC. It encodes CASSLIGTGAHEQYF.